The 25 T cell receptor beta chains given below trace back to one sample, sequenced in a study of T cell repertoires in ileal Crohn's disease (dated by TCRdb to the late 2010s). The library was prepared using the immunoSEQ multiplex PCR assay. This immuneACCESS table, as held by TCRdb, lists in-frame sequences with V and J called but not all clones. Of the missing ones, under half trace to an unresolved V gene in checked studies; the others have no known cause. This sample comprises 15,000 to 20,000 clones, around 66% of them detected only once. Around 5% of the sample is in the top ten clones. The specimen sequenced was ileal tissue. These receptor sequences come from an adult with Crohn's disease.

V gene TRBV6-1 combines with J gene TRBJ1-1; D is possibly TRBD1 (6 bases). V dropped 7 bases and J dropped 4 bases, with 13 bases sitting between them. The CDR3 contains 13 residues. The V gene's germline CDR1 is MNHNS and CDR2 SASEGT. CDR3 coding DNA: TGTGCCAGCATTCAAGACAGGAGCACTGAAGCTTTCTTT. Translation: CASIQDRSTEAFF.

This clone was seen a few times. The V and J genes are TRBV7-9 and TRBJ2-5; a possible D gene is TRBD2 (6 bases). CDR1 and CDR2 (germline): SEHNR, FQNEAQ (reference sequence). V lost 5 bases and J 2 bases, leaving 9 bases between the germline ends. This CDR3 contains 13 residues. The CDR3 protein is CASSRGTQETQYF. DNA of the CDR3: TGTGCCAGCAGCCGCGGGACTCAAGAGACCCAGTACTTC.

In its sample, this clone was seen a few times. The chain joins TRBV7-9 to TRBJ1-1, with TRBD1 as a possible D gene (6 bases). V dropped 4 bases and J dropped 8 bases, with 11 bases sitting between them. This CDR3 has 12 residues. Per germline, CDR1 SEHNR and CDR2 FQNEAQ (reference sequence). In DNA form, the CDR3 reads TGTGCCAGCAGCTCACAGGGTTTAGAAGCTTTCTTT. It specifies CASSSQGLEAFF.

This sequence joins TRBV6-1 and TRBJ2-1; weak D call: TRBD2 (5 bases). Germline CDR1 and CDR2: MNHNS and SASEGT. Deletions cut 3 bases from V and 7 bases from J, with 10 bases between. The CDR3 extends over 13 amino acids. The DNA for the CDR3 is TGTGCCAGCAGTGATCAGTCGGGGAATGAGCAGTTCTTC. It specifies CASSDQSGNEQFF.

This chain uses TRBV5-4 with TRBJ2-7; TRBD1 matches 9 bases. Per the germline V gene, CDR1 is SGHNT and CDR2 is YYREEE (reference sequence). The J segment lost 4 bases and the V segment lost 4 bases, leaving 9 bases of the junction unmatched. This CDR3 is built from 15 residues. The DNA for the CDR3 is TGTGCCAGCAGCACACGACAGGGGGGATGGTACGAGCAGTACTTC. Amino acids: CASSTRQGGWYEQYF.

This rearrangement joins TRBV27 to TRBJ1-2; possibly TRBD1 for D (5 bases). This CDR3 region has 13 residues. Germline V CDR1 and CDR2: MNHEY, SMNVEV (reference sequence). V was pared by 5 bases and J by 3 bases, with 10 bases between. The DNA of the CDR3 is TGTGCCAGCAGTCATCGGGGGGACTATGGCTACACCTTC. Its protein is CASSHRGDYGYTF.

The V gene is TRBV6-1, the J gene TRBJ2-1, with 7 bases that match TRBD2. V lost 5 bases and J lost 4; bases outside the gene matches: 5. CDR1 and CDR2 from the germline V gene are MNHNS and SASEGT. The CDR3 extends over 14 amino acids. CDR3 loop: CASSRAGPYNEQFF. The CDR3 bases are TGTGCCAGCAGTAGAGCGGGACCTTACAATGAGCAGTTCTTC.

V and J are TRBV5-1 and TRBJ2-3; TRBD2 matches 11 bases. The CDR3 has 17 residues. The V gene's germline CDR1 is SGHRS and CDR2 YFSETQ. With 0 bases clipped from V and 1 base from J, the junction kept 4 bases outside the gene matches. The CDR3 protein is CASSLVGLAGRTDTQYF. The CDR3 DNA reads as TGCGCCAGCAGCTTGGTTGGACTAGCGGGCCGCACAGATACGCAGTATTTT.

V gene TRBV10-3 combines with J gene TRBJ2-5, with D unresolved. V lost 4 bases, J lost 4 bases, and 10 bases lay in between. The CDR3 consists of 13 residues. Germline V gene lookup returns CDR1 ENHRY and CDR2 SYGVKD. CDR3 in amino acids: CAISGPSVETQYF. The CDR3 DNA follows: TGTGCCATCAGTGGTCCAAGCGTAGAGACCCAGTACTTC.

CDR3 bases: TGTGCCAGCAGCCCACGTGGAGCCTACAATGAGCAGTTCTTC. Its translation is CASSPRGAYNEQFF. The chain is built from TRBV5-4 and TRBJ2-1, with D hard to call. Germline V gene lookup returns CDR1 SGHNT and CDR2 YYREEE (reference sequence). The CDR3 loop spans 14 amino acids. The V end lost 4 bases, the J end lost 2 bases, and 10 bases lay between the germline ends.

In this sample, this clone turned up once. The chain employs TRBV7-8 and TRBJ2-2; D not certain. Germline CDR1 SGHVS, CDR2 FQNEAQ. V was cut by 5 bases and J by 3 bases, with 10 bases left in between. This CDR3 is built from 14 residues. In DNA form, the CDR3 reads TGTGCCAGCAGCCTATACTTGGACACCGGGGAGCTGTTTTTT. Its protein product is CASSLYLDTGELFF.

This clone has more than one count but fewer than ten. V and J are TRBV19 and TRBJ2-7; TRBD2 agrees at 7 bases. This CDR3 is 15 amino acids long. The ends lost 1 base at V and 1 base at J; junction bases unmatched: 4. Germline assignment: CDR1 LNHDA and CDR2 SQIVND (reference sequence). CDR3 sequence reads: CASSIGSGVSYEQYF. CDR3 DNA: TGTGCCAGTAGTATAGGAAGCGGGGTGTCCTACGAGCAGTACTTC.

The CDR3 loop reads CASSPGAGQPQHF. The CDR3 DNA follows: TGTGCCAGCAGCCCAGGGGCAGGTCAGCCCCAGCATTTT. The chain recombines TRBV5-6 with TRBJ1-5; maybe TRBD1 (6 bases). The CDR3 extends over 13 amino acids. The germline V and J ends were trimmed by 4 bases and 6 bases, with 11 bases remaining between them. Germline V gene sequence: CDR1 SGHDT, CDR2 YYEEEE.

This sequence joins TRBV10-2 and TRBJ1-2; no firm D call. CDR1 and CDR2 (germline): WSHSY, SAAADI. V gave up 0 bases and J gave up 5 bases, with 13 bases separating them. The CDR3 consists of 15 residues. CDR3 residues: CASSESYTGFYGYTF. For the CDR3, the DNA is TGCGCCAGCAGTGAGTCTTACACGGGGTTTTATGGCTACACCTTC.

On this clone: At the DNA level, this CDR3 is encoded by other sequences in the same sample as well. The V and J genes are TRBV19 and TRBJ2-3; 10 nucleotides agree with TRBD2. The CDR3 totals 15 residues. Germline V gene lookup returns CDR1 LNHDA and CDR2 SQIVND (reference sequence). The V segment lost 4 bases and the J segment 2 bases; nucleotides outside the gene matches: 3. The CDR3 DNA is TGTGCCAGTAGTACAGGACTAGCGGCCACAGATACGCAGTATTTT. It yields the protein CASSTGLAATDTQYF.

The J gene is TRBJ1-1, the V gene TRBV19; 7 nucleotides match TRBD1. Germline V gives CDR1 LNHDA, CDR2 SQIVND (reference sequence). The ends lost 10 bases at V and 2 bases at J; junction bases unmatched: 4. The CDR3 contains 12 residues. CDR3 amino acids: CATRTGNTEAFF. The DNA for the CDR3 is TGTGCCACCAGGACAGGAAACACTGAAGCTTTCTTT.

This chain uses TRBV7-8 with TRBJ1-5, with a possible D match to TRBD1 (5 bases). CDR1 is SGHVS, CDR2 FQNEAQ, per germline. CDR3 size: 14 residues. V was cut by 5 bases and J by 6 bases, with 14 bases left in between. The CDR3 spells CASSLQGKPQPQHF. The CDR3 nucleotides read TGTGCCAGCAGCCTCCAGGGTAAGCCTCAGCCCCAGCATTTT.

As regards this clone: Germline and junction disagree at one end, which may indicate a read error. This chain uses TRBV28 with TRBJ1-1; a possible D gene is TRBD1 (5 bases). In germline, CDR1 is MDHEN, CDR2 SYDVKM. This CDR3 has 13 residues. The CDR3 nucleotides are TGTGCCAGCAGTCTCAACTGGGGCAAGTCTCCCACCTTT. Translation gives CASSLNWGKSPTF.

The chain recombines TRBV5-5 with TRBJ2-6, with TRBD1 matching 9 bases. The germline gives CDR1 SGHKS, CDR2 YYEKEE (reference sequence). Unmatched junction bases numbered 4, after V lost 0 bases and J lost 0 bases. The CDR3 totals 18 residues. Here the CDR3 reads CASSLGQGGYSGANVLTF. CDR3 bases: TGTGCCAGCAGCTTGGGACAGGGGGGATACTCTGGGGCCAACGTCCTGACTTTC.

On this clone: Other DNA sequences of this sample code for an identical CDR3. The chain recombines TRBV2 with TRBJ1-5, with D possibly being TRBD1 (5 bases). Germline V gene lookup returns CDR1 SNHLY and CDR2 FYNNEI. The ends were cut back, 6 bases at V and 0 bases at J, with 12 bases in the middle. This CDR3 is 15 amino acids long. In nucleotides, the CDR3 is TGTGCCAGCAGAGGTACAGGATATAGCAATCAGCCCCAGCATTTT. The encoded protein is CASRGTGYSNQPQHF.

The chain recombines TRBV29-1 with TRBJ1-5, with D possibly matching TRBD1 (6 bases). This CDR3 contains 14 residues. Germline V CDR1 and CDR2: SQVTM, ANQGSEA. Trimming pared 4 bases from V and 6 bases from J, leaving 16 bases between. Here the CDR3 reads CSVATGGGGQPQHF. The CDR3 region has the DNA TGCAGCGTTGCCACCGGGGGCGGGGGTCAGCCCCAGCATTTT.

The V and J genes are TRBV6-6 and TRBJ2-3; the match to TRBD2 covers 12 bases. The J segment lost 0 bases and the V segment lost 6 bases, leaving 4 bases of the junction unmatched. The CDR3 is 16 amino acids. Germline CDR1 is MNHNY and CDR2 is SVGAGI (reference sequence). CDR3 coding DNA: TGTGCCAGCAGACATGGGACTAGCGGGAGCACAGATACGCAGTATTTT. Its protein product is CASRHGTSGSTDTQYF.

The rearrangement joins TRBV5-1 to TRBJ2-7; 10 nucleotides agree with TRBD2. The V gene's germline CDR1 is SGHRS and CDR2 YFSETQ. Trimming took 4 bases from V and 4 from J; bases not matched to a gene: 2. The CDR3 runs to 13 residues. CDR3 loop: CASSLLAGYEQYF. In nucleotides, the CDR3 is TGCGCCAGCAGCCTACTAGCGGGGTACGAGCAGTACTTC.

This sequence joins TRBV10-3 and TRBJ1-5; 8 nucleotides align to TRBD1. Germline loops: CDR1 ENHRY, CDR2 SYGVKD. The CDR3 has 15 residues. V gave up 8 bases and J gave up 0 bases; unmatched junction bases: 6. The CDR3 region is CAIGQGSDSNQPQHF. The CDR3 DNA follows: TGTGCCATCGGACAGGGATCCGATAGCAATCAGCCCCAGCATTTT.

The rearrangement uses TRBV4-2 and TRBJ2-5; TRBD2 matches 10 bases. The length of the CDR3 is 18 residues. In germline, CDR1 is LGHNA, CDR2 YNFKEQ. Germline trimming cut 1 base from V and 4 bases from J; bases unmatched to any gene: 12. DNA of the CDR3: TGTGCCAGCAGCCAAGCCCGTGGGCCTAGCGGGGGATCAGAGACCCAGTACTTC. Translating gives CASSQARGPSGGSETQYF.